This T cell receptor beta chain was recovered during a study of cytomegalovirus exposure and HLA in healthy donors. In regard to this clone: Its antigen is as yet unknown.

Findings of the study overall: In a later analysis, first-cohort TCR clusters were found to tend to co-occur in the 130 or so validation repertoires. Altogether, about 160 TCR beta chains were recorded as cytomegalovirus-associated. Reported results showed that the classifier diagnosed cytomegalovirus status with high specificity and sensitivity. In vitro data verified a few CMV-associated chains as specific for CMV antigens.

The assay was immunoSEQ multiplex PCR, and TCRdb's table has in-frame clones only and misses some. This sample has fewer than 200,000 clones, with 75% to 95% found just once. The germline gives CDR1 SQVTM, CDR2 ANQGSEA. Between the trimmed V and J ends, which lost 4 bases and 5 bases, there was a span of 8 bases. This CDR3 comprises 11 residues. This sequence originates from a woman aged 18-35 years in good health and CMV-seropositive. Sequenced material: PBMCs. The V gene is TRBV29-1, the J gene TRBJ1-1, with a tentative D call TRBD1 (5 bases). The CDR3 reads CSVARGTEAFF. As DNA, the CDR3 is TGCAGCGTTGCACGGGGGACTGAAGCTTTCTTT.